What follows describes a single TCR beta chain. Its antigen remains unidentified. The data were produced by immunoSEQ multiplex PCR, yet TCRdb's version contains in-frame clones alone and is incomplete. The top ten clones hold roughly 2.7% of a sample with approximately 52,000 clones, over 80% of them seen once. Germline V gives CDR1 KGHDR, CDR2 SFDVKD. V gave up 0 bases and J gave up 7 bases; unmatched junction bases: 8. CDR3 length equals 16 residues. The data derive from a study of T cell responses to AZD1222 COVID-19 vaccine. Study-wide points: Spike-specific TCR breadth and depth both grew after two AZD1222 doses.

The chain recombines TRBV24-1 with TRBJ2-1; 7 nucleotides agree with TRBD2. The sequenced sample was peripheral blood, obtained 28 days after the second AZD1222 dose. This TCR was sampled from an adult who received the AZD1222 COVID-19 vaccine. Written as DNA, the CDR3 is TGTGCCACCAGTGATTTGCCGGGCGGGAGTTTAAATGAGCAGTTCTTC. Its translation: CATSDLPGGSLNEQFF.